This T cell receptor beta chain was obtained from a study of OX40 agonist ivuxolimab in advanced cancers. Study-level findings and limits: CD4+ and CD8+ blood T cells expanded clonally by week 6 at 0.1 to 3.0 mg/kg.

As to this clone: What it recognizes is unknown.

It was autoimmune disease history or systemic immunosuppression that excluded patients. Blood draws occurred at baseline, cycle 4 day 1, and cycle 7 day 1. Profiling relied on immunoSEQ multiplex PCR, and the TCRdb table lists in-frame clones only, not all of them. Found here are about 40,000 clones, approximately 90% of them singletons; the top ten hold roughly 0.55%. This CDR3 spans 15 amino acids. The receptor's source is an adult with an advanced solid tumor such as melanoma, head and neck, liver or kidney cancer. The material was CD4+ or CD8+ T cells sorted from blood, obtained in a trial of the OX40 agonist ivuxolimab. V gene TRBV21-1 combines with J gene TRBJ1-1; the table names TRBD1, a call not compared with the DNA. TRBV21-1 constitutes a pseudogene. CDR3 nucleotides: TGTGCCAGCAGCAAGGCGAGACAAAGACCTACCGAAGCTTTCTTT. This sequence encodes CASSKARQRPTEAFF.